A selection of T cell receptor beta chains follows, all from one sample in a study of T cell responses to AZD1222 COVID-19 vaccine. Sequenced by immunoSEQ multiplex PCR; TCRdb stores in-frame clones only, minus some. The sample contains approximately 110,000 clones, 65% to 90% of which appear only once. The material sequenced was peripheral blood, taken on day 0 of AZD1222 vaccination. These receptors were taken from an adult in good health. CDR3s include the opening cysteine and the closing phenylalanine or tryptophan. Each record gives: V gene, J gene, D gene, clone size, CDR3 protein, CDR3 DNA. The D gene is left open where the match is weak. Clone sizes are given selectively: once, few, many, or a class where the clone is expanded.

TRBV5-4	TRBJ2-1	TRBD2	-	CASSLDSGVYNEQFF	TGTGCCAGCAGCTTGGATAGCGGGGTATACAATGAGCAGTTCTTC
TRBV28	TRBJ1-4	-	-	CASSPRGGENEKLFF	TGTGCCAGCAGTCCCCGTGGAGGAGAGAACGAAAAACTGTTTTTT
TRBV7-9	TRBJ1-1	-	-	CASTQGGGENTEAFF	TGTGCCAGCACCCAAGGGGGGGGAGAGAACACTGAAGCTTTCTTT
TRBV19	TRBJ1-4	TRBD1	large	CASSRRQGSREKLFF	TGTGCCAGTAGTCGAAGACAGGGCAGCAGAGAAAAACTGTTTTTT
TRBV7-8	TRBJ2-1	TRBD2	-	CASSLGLAAYNEQFF	TGTGCCAGCAGCTTAGGCCTAGCGGCCTACAATGAGCAGTTCTTC
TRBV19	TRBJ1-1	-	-	CASSPLDGGAFF	TGTGCCAGTAGTCCCCTCGATGGGGGAGCTTTCTTT
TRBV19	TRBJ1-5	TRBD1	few	CASSIDRDRGLGNQPQHF	TGTGCCAGTAGTATAGATCGGGACAGGGGGCTAGGCAATCAGCCCCAGCATTTT
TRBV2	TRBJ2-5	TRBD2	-	CASGGVAGRETQYF	TGTGCCAGCGGTGGGGTAGCGGGACGGGAGACCCAGTACTTC
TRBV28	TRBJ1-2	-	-	CASSFSVYGYTF	TGTGCCAGCAGTTTCTCCGTCTATGGCTACACCTTC
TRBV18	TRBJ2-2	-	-	CASSPNLGGTGELFF	TGTGCCAGCTCACCAAACTTGGGCGGGACCGGGGAGCTGTTTTTT
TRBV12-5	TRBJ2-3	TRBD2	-	CASGLGYSGSADTQYF	TGTGCTAGTGGTTTGGGATACAGCGGGAGCGCAGATACGCAGTATTTT
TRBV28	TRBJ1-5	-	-	CASSLATGPNQPQHF	TGTGCCAGCAGTTTAGCGACAGGTCCCAATCAGCCCCAGCATTTT
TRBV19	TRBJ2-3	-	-	CASSIQGGRSTDTQYF	TGTGCCAGTAGTATTCAGGGGGGGAGGAGCACAGATACGCAGTATTTT
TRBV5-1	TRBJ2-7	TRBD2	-	CASSPGTSLYEQYF	TGCGCCAGCAGCCCCGGGACTAGCCTTTACGAGCAGTACTTC
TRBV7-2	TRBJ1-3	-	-	CASSLGPGGAGGNTIYF	TGTGCCAGCAGCTTAGGTCCGGGGGGCGCGGGTGGAAACACCATATATTTT
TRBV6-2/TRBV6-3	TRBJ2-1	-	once	CASSATGRGNVNEQFF	TGTGCCAGCAGTGCAACGGGACGCGGTAACGTTAATGAGCAGTTCTTC
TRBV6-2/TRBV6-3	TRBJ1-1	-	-	CASSLGRRTEAFF	TGTGCCAGCAGCCTTGGACGGAGGACTGAAGCTTTCTTT
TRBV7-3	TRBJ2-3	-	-	CASGVSGQGTDTQYF	TGTGCCAGCGGAGTTTCGGGGCAGGGTACAGATACGCAGTATTTT
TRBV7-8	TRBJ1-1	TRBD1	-	CASRLPPGTANTEAFF	TGTGCCAGCAGGCTCCCCCCCGGGACAGCGAACACTGAAGCTTTCTTT
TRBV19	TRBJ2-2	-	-	CASSRDPTGELFF	TGTGCCAGTAGCAGGGACCCCACCGGGGAGCTGTTTTTT
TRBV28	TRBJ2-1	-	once	CASSPPGSHNEQFF	TGTGCCAGCAGCCCCCCCGGCAGCCACAATGAGCAGTTCTTC
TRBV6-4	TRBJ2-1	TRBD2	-	CASSEVGLAGGSYNEQFF	TGTGCCAGCAGTGAAGTGGGACTAGCGGGGGGATCATACAATGAGCAGTTCTTC
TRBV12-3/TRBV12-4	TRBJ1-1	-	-	CASRKGGDAEAFF	TGTGCCAGCAGGAAGGGGGGGGACGCTGAAGCTTTCTTT
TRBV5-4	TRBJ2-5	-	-	CASSLSTALEETQYF	TGTGCCAGCAGCCTCTCGACAGCCCTCGAGGAGACCCAGTACTTC
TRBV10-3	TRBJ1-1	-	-	CAISESPTGVGWVTFF	TGTGCCATCAGTGAGTCACCGACAGGCGTCGGCTGGGTGACTTTCTTT
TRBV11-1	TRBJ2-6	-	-	CASSHNSGANVLTF	TGTGCCAGCAGCCACAACTCTGGGGCCAACGTCCTGACTTTC
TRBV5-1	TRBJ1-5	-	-	CASGRDQPQHF	TGCGCCAGCGGACGAGATCAGCCCCAGCATTTT
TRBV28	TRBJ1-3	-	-	CASSLSLGLRSGNTIYF	TGTGCCAGCAGTTTATCCCTCGGCCTACGCTCTGGAAACACCATATATTTT
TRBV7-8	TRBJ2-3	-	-	CASSLRRLGGTDTQYF	TGTGCCAGCAGCCTCAGACGACTAGGAGGCACAGATACGCAGTATTTT
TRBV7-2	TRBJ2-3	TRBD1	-	CASSQDRARMDTQYF	TGTGCCAGCAGCCAGGACAGGGCCCGGATGGATACGCAGTATTTT
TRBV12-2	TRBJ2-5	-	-	CASRLVGYTRADQETQYF	TGTGCAAGTCGCTTAGTGGGGTATACTCGGGCAGACCAAGAGACCCAGTACTTC
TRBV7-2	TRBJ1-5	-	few	CASSLGGLDQPQHF	TGTGCCAGCAGCCTAGGAGGGCTCGATCAGCCCCAGCATTTT
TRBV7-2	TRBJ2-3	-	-	CASSLGGYNTDTQYF	TGTGCCAGCAGCTTAGGCGGTTACAACACAGATACGCAGTATTTT
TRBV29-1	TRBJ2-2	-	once	CSVAWGDTGELFF	TGCAGCGTTGCATGGGGGGACACCGGGGAGCTGTTTTTT
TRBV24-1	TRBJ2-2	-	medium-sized	CATSDLTSRPNTGELFF	TGTGCCACCAGTGATTTGACCTCTCGCCCGAACACCGGGGAGCTGTTTTTT
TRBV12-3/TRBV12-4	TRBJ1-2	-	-	CASSSGGLGYTF	TGTGCCAGCAGTTCCGGGGGGCTGGGCTACACCTTC
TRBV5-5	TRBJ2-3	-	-	CASSRQVHPDTQYF	TGTGCCAGCAGCCGTCAGGTCCACCCAGATACGCAGTATTTT
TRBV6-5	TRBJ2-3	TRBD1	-	CASSFQGADTQYF	TGTGCCAGCAGTTTCCAGGGGGCAGATACGCAGTATTTT
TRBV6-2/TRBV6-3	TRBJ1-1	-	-	CASSSRFPYTEAFF	TGTGCCAGCAGTTCTAGGTTTCCTTACACTGAAGCTTTCTTT
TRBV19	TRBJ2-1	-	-	CASSIGQSSYNEQFF	TGTGCCAGTAGTATCGGACAAAGCTCCTACAATGAGCAGTTCTTC
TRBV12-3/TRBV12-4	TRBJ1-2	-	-	CASSDTGFDGYTF	TGTGCCAGCAGTGATACAGGGTTCGATGGCTACACCTTC
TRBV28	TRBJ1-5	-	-	CASRSGSLDQPQHF	TGTGCCAGCAGGTCAGGGAGTTTGGATCAGCCCCAGCATTTT
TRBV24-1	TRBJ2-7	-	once	CATSDFRGPDEQYF	TGTGCCACCAGTGATTTTAGAGGGCCGGACGAGCAGTACTTC
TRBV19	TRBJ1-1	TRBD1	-	CASSILSRGDTEAFF	TGTGCCAGTAGTATACTGAGCAGGGGGGACACTGAAGCTTTCTTT
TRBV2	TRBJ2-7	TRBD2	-	CASRAGLAGGLEQYF	TGTGCCAGCAGAGCCGGACTAGCGGGGGGGCTCGAGCAGTACTTC